This TCR beta chain was found in a study of beta chain features in type 1 diabetes. At the level of the study: Age, gender and cell yields were similar between patients and healthy donors. Examination spanned 90 million to 140 million sorted cells from all samples. Study-wide findings and caveats: Moderate yet significant TCRB CDR3 shortening was seen in Type 1 diabetes patients in all four CD4+ subsets. More deletions and fewer insertions at VDJ junctions were seen in type 1 diabetes patients.

In the case of this clone: What it recognizes is unknown.

Investigators reverse transcribed all isolated RNA, so they sequenced expressed TCRB transcripts. Here immunoSEQ multiplex PCR was the method, and the copy in TCRdb shows in-frame clones only, minus some. The data hold a few hundred thousand clones, with approximately 15% observed a single time. Germline V gene sequence: CDR1 SGHAT, CDR2 FQDESV (reference sequence). The CDR3 consists of 15 residues. Losses at the gene ends were 5 bases for V and 3 bases for J; bases not matched to a gene: 8. Researchers reported sorting CD4+ naive, central memory, regulatory and stem cell-like memory cells via CD45RO/CCR7/CD25/CD127/CD95/CD27.

The receptor was isolated from a man aged 30 to 39 with type 1 diabetes. The chain combines TRBV11-1 with TRBJ2-7, with 9 bases that match TRBD1. What was sequenced was naive CD4+ T cells from blood. CDR3 loop: CASSVPGQGFYEQYF. CDR3 sequence (DNA): TGTGCCAGCAGCGTCCCGGGACAGGGATTCTACGAGCAGTACTTC.